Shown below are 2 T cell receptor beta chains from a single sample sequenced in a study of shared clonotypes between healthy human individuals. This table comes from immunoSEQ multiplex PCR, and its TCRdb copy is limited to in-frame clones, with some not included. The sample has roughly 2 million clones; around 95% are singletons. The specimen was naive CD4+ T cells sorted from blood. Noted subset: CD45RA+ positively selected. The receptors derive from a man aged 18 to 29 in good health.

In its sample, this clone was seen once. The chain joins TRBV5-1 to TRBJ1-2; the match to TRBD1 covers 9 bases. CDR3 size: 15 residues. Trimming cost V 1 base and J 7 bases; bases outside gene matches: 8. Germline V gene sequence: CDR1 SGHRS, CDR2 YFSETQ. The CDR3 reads CASSLRTGDSSGYTF. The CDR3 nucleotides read TGCGCCAGCAGCTTGAGGACAGGGGATTCCTCTGGCTACACCTTC.

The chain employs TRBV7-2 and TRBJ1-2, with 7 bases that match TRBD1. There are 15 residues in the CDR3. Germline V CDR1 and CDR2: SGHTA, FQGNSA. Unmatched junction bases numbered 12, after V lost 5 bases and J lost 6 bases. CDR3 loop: CASSPPGLRGDGYTF. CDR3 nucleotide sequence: TGTGCCAGCAGCCCACCGGGACTCAGGGGGGATGGCTACACCTTC.